The TCR beta chain described here comes from a study of cytomegalovirus exposure and HLA in healthy donors. This clone was detected once. Its antigen is unknown. Notes on the study in general: DRB1 had the most TCR associations and HLA-C the fewest, a later analysis found, with rates varying by HLA locus. While the bulk of TCR sequences proved rare, some public TCRs turned up in many donors. Productive rates of about 87% or about 30% were seen for most TCR beta V segments in an earlier analysis.

PCR involved 60 Vbeta and 13 Jbeta primers. The method was immunoSEQ multiplex PCR; TCRdb's version includes in-frame clones alone and lacks a portion of them. Here the sample spans under 200,000 clones, roughly 84% being singletons. This CDR3 region has 13 residues. Germline lookup yields CDR1 SGHKS and CDR2 YYEKEE (reference sequence). The V end was cut by 0 bases, the J end by 2 bases, with 5 bases between. The J gene is TRBJ1-2, the V gene TRBV5-5; no clear D gene. Sequencing was done on a sample of PBMCs. This TCR was recovered from a male donor in good health and CMV-seronegative. CDR3 region: CASSLAGNYGYTF. CDR3 DNA: TGTGCCAGCAGCTTGGCCGGGAACTATGGCTACACCTTC.